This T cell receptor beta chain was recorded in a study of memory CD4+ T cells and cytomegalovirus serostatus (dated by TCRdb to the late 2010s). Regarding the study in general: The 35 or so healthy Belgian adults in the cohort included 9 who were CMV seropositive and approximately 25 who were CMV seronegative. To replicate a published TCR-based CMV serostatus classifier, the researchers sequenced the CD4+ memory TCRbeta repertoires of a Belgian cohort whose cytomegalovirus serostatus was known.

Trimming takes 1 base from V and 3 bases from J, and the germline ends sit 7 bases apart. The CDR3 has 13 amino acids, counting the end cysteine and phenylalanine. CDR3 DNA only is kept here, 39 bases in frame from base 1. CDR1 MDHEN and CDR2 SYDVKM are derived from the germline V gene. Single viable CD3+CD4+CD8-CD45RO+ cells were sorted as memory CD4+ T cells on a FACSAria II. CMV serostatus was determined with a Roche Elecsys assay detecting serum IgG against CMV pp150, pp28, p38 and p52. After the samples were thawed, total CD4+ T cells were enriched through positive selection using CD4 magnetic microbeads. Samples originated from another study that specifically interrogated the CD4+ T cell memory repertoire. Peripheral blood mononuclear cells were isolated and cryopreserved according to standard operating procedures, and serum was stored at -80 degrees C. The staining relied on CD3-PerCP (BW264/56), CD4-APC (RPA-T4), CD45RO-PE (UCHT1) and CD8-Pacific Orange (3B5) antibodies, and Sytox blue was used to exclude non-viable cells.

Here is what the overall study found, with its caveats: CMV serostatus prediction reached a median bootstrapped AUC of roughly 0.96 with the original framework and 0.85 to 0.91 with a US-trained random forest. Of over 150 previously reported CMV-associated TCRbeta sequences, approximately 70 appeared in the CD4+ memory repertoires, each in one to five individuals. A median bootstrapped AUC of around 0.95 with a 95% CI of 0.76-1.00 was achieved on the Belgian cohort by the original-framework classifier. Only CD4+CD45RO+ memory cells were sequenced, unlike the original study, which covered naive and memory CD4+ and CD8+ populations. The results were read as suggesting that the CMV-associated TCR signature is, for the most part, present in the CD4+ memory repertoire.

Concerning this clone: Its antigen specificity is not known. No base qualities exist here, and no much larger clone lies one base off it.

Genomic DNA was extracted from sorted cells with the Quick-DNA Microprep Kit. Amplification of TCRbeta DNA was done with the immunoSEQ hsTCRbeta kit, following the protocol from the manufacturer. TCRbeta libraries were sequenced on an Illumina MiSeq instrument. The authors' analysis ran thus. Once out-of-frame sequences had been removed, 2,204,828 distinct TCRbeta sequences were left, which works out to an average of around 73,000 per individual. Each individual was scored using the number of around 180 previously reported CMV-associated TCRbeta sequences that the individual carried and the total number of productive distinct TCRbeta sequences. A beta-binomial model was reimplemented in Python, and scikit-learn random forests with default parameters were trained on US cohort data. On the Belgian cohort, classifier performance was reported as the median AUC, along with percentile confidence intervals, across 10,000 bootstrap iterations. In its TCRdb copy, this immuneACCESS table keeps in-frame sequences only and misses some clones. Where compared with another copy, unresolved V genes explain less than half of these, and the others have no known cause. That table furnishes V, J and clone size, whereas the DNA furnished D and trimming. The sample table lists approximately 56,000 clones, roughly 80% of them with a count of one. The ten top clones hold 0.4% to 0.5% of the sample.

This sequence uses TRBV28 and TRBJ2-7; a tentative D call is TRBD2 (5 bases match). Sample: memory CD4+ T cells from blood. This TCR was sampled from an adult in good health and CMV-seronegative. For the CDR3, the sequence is CASSLYRDYEQYF. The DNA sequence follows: TGTGCCAGCAGTTTATACCGGGACTACGAGCAGTACTTC.